Shown below are 8 T cell receptor beta chains from a single sample sequenced in a study of blood T cell repertoires in COVID-19. The method was immunoSEQ multiplex PCR; TCRdb's version includes in-frame clones alone and lacks a portion of them. The sample lists tens of thousands of clones, about 90% occurring once. What was sequenced was peripheral blood. These receptor sequences come from a woman older than 75 with active or convalescent COVID-19.

In this sample, this clone turned up a few times. This sequence joins TRBV27 and TRBJ1-2; weak D call: TRBD1 (6 bases). CDR3 length: 13 amino acids. In germline, CDR1 is MNHEY, CDR2 SMNVEV (reference sequence). The V and J ends lost 5 bases and 12 bases respectively, with 19 bases between them. The CDR3 DNA reads as TGTGCCAGCAGTCAGGGGTTGGGCGACCCGCACACCTTC. Protein sequence: CASSQGLGDPHTF.

This clone was observed a few times. This chain uses TRBV10-2 with TRBJ2-1, with 13 bases matching TRBD2. The CDR3 contains 16 residues. Per germline, CDR1 WSHSY and CDR2 SAAADI. Trimming removed 3 bases from V and 5 bases from J; junction bases left unmatched: 4. CDR3 region: CASSDPGTSGNNEQFF. CDR3 DNA sequence: TGCGCCAGCAGTGACCCCGGGACTAGCGGGAACAATGAGCAGTTCTTC.

V is TRBV7-9 and J is TRBJ1-2, with 7 bases aligning to TRBD1. CDR3 length: 19 residues. Trimming at V came to 1 base and at J to 4 bases, leaving 18 bases not matched to a gene. CDR1 SEHNR and CDR2 FQNEAQ come from the germline V gene (reference sequence). The CDR3 loop is CASSLGNKKGQLGSYGYTF. CDR3 sequence (DNA): TGTGCCAGCAGCTTAGGAAACAAAAAGGGACAGCTGGGAAGCTATGGCTACACCTTC.

V is TRBV4-3 and J is TRBJ2-1; TRBD2 matches 10 bases. CDR3 size: 15 residues. Germline trimming cut 5 bases from V and 6 bases from J; bases unmatched to any gene: 7. CDR1 and CDR2 (germline): LGHNA, YSLEER. CDR3: CASSKGSSGSNEQFF. As DNA, the CDR3 is TGCGCCAGCAGCAAGGGTTCTAGCGGGAGCAATGAGCAGTTCTTC.

This clone was detected a few times. This rearrangement joins TRBV7-2 to TRBJ1-2, with D possibly being TRBD1 (6 bases). Germline assignment: CDR1 SGHTA and CDR2 FQGNSA. CDR3 length: 14 amino acids. V lost 9 bases and J 4 bases, leaving 18 bases between the germline ends. The CDR3 loop reads CASYFGGRTYGYTF. The CDR3 DNA is TGTGCCAGTTATTTCGGGGGGCGGACCTATGGCTACACCTTC.

The rearrangement links TRBV27 to TRBJ1-4, with no clear D. The V gene lost 5 bases and the J gene lost 4 bases, with 8 bases spanning the gap. The CDR3 consists of 13 residues. In germline, CDR1 is MNHEY, CDR2 SMNVEV (reference sequence). CDR3 amino acids: CASSMGVNEKLFF. DNA for the CDR3: TGTGCCAGCAGTATGGGAGTTAATGAAAAACTGTTTTTT.

This clone came up a few times. This chain connects TRBV7-2 to TRBJ2-2; perhaps TRBD1 as D (6 bases). The CDR3 loop spans 16 amino acids. V lost 1 base and J 5 bases, leaving 14 bases between the germline ends. The germline V gene encodes CDR1 SGHTA and CDR2 FQGNSA. This chain's CDR3 is CASSLEGLRGTGELFF. In nucleotides, the CDR3 is TGTGCCAGCAGCTTAGAGGGGTTGAGGGGGACCGGGGAGCTGTTTTTT.

V is TRBV11-2 and J is TRBJ2-5, with a possible D match to TRBD2 (6 bases). This CDR3 is built from 15 residues. CDR1 and CDR2 from the germline V gene are SGHAT and FQNNGV. Trimming removed 4 bases from V and 5 bases from J, with 17 bases in between. The CDR3 here is CASSWRDPTLETQYF. The CDR3 DNA reads TGTGCCAGCAGCTGGAGGGACCCTACTTTGGAGACCCAGTACTTC.